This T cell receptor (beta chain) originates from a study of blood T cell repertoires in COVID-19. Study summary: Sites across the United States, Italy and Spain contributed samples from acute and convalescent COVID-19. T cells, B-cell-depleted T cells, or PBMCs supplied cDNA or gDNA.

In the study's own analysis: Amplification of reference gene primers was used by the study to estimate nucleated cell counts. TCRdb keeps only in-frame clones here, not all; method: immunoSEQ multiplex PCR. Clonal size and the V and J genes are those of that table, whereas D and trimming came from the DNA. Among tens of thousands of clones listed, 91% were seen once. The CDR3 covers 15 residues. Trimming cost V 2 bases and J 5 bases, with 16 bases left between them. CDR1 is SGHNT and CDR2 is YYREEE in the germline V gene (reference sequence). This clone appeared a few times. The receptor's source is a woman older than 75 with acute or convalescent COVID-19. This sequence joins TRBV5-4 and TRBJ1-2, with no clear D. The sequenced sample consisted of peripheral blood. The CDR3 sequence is CASSFPGEGPYGYTF. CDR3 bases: TGTGCCAGCAGCTTCCCGGGTGAGGGCCCATATGGCTACACCTTC.